The source of this T cell receptor (beta chain) is a study of T cell responses to AZD1222 COVID-19 vaccine. Whole-study findings and limits: Sampled repertoires all dated from after the peak T cell response.

Profiling relied on immunoSEQ multiplex PCR, and the TCRdb table lists in-frame clones only, not all of them. In the table there are about 160,000 clones, over 80% of which are singletons. In the case of this clone: Antigen: not known.

Germline values: CDR1 MDHEN, CDR2 SYDVKM. V was cut by 6 bases and J by 8 bases, with 10 bases left in between. This CDR3 spans 12 amino acids. Sequences were derived from peripheral blood, sampled on day 0 of AZD1222 vaccination. This receptor was taken from an adult in good health. The V gene is TRBV28, the J gene TRBJ1-4; D is unclear. In DNA form, the CDR3 reads TGTGCCAGCAGGGGCCGGATAGAAAAACTGTTTTTT. It is translated as CASRGRIEKLFF.